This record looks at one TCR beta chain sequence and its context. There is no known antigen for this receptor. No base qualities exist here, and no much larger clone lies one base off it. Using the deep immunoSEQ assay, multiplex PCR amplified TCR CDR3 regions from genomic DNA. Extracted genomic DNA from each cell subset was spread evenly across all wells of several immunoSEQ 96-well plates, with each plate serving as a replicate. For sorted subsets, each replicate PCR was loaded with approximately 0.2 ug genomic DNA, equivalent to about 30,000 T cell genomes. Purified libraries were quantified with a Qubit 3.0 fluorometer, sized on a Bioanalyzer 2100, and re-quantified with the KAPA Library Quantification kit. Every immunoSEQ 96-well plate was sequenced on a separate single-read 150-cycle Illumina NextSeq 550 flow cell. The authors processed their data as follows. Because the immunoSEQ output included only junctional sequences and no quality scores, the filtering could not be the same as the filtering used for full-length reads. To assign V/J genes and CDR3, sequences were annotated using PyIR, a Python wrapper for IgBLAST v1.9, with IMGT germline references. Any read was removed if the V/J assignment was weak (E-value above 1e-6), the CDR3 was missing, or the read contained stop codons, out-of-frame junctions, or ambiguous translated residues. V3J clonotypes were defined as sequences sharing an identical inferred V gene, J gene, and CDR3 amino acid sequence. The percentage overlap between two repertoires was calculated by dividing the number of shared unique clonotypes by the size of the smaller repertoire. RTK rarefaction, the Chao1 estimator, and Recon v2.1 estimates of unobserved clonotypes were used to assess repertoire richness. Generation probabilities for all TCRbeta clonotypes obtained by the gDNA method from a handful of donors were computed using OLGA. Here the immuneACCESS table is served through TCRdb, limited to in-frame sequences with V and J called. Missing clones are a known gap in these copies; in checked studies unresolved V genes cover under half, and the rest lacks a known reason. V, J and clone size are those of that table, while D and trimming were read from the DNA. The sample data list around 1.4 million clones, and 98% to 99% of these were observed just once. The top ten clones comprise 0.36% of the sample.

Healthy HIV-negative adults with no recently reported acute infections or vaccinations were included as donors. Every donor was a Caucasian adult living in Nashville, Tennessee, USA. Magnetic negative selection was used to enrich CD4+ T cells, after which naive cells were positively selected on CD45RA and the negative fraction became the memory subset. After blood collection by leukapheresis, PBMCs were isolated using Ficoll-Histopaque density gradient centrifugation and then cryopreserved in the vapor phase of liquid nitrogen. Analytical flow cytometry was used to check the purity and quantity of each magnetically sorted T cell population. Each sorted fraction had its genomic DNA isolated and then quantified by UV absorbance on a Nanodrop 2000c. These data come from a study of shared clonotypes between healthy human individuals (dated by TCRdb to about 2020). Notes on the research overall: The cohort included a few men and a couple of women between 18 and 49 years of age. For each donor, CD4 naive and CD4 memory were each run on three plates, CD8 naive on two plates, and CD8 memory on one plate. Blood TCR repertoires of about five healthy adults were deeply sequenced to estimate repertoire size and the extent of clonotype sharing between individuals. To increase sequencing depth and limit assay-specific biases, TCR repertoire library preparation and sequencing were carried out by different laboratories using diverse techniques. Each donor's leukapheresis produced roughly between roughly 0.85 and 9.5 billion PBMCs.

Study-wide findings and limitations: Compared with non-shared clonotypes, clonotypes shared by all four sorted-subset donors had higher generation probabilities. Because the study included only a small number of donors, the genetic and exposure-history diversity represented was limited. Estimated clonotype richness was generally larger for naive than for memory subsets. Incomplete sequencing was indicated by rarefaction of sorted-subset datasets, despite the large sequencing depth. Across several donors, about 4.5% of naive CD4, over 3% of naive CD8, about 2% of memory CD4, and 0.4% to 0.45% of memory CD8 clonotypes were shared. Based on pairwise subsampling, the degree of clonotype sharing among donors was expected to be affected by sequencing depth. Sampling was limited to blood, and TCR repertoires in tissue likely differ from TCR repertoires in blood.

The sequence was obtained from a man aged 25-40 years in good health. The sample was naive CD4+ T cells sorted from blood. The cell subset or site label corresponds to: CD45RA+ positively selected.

The DNA sequence is TGTGCCAGCAGCTTAGTAGTTGCACCTTCCTACGAGCAGTACTTC. The translation is CASSLVVAPSYEQYF. The chain uses TRBV11-2 and TRBJ2-7; no confident D gene assignment can be made. From its cysteine to its phenylalanine, the CDR3 spans 15 amino acids. The only DNA kept is the CDR3, 45 bases in frame from the first base. V lost 1 base and J lost 1 base; the stretch between them is 11 bases long. The germline V gene supplies CDR1 SGHAT and CDR2 FQNNGV.